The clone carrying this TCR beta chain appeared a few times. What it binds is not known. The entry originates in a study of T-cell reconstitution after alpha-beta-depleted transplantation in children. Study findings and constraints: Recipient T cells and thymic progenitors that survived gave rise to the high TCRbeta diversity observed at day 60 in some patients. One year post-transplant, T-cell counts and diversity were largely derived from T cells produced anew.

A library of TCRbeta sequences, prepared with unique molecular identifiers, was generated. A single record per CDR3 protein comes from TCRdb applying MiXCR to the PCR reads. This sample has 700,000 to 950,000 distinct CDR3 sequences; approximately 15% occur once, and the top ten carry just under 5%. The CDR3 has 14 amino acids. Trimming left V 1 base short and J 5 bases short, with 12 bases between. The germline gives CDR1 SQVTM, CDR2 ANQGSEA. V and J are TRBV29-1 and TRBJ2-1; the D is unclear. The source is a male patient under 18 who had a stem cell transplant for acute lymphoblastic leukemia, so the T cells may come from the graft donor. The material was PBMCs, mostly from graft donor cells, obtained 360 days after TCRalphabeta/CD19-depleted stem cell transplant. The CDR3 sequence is CSVEVLGLNNEQFF. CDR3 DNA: TGCAGCGTTGAAGTCCTTGGTCTGAACAATGAGCAGTTCTTC.